The T cell receptor (beta chain) under discussion was sequenced for a study of beta chain features in type 1 diabetes. The study reverse transcribed the entire isolated RNA, so it sequenced expressed TCRB transcripts. This table comes from immunoSEQ multiplex PCR, and its TCRdb copy is limited to in-frame clones, with some not included. The table records 200,000 to 300,000 clones, 13% to 15% of them present only once. This CDR3 region has 16 residues. The V and J ends lost 1 base and 3 bases respectively, with 15 bases between them. The germline V gene encodes CDR1 SGHTA and CDR2 FQGNSA. This clonotype was obtained from a woman aged 40 to 50 in good health. The chain has TRBV7-2 and TRBJ2-5; TRBD2 might be the D (7 bases). The sequenced sample was naive CD4+ T cells from blood. CDR3 DNA: TGTGCCAGCAGCTTAGAAACCGGCGGGGGCAAAGAGACCCAGTACTTC. Its protein product is CASSLETGGGKETQYF.